This record covers a single T cell receptor beta chain. Its cognate antigen is unknown. V was pared by 8 bases and J by 7 bases, with 12 bases of the junction left unmatched. CDR1 is SQVTM, CDR2 ANQGSEA, per germline. CDR3 length: 14 amino acids. PCR employed 60 Vbeta and 13 Jbeta primers. Produced via immunoSEQ multiplex PCR; TCRdb's table is partial and in-frame only. Among roughly 100,000 clones listed, over 70% were seen once. The sample belongs to a study of cytomegalovirus exposure and HLA in healthy donors. Broader study findings: Earlier analysis yielded a pattern in which most TCR beta V segments were productive about 87% or about 30% of the time. Cytomegalovirus-associated status was assigned to 164 TCR beta chains.

This receptor was identified in a female donor in good health and CMV-seronegative. Sequencing input: PBMCs. The genes are TRBV29-1 and TRBJ2-1, with 9 bases matching TRBD2. The chain's CDR3 is CSLTGASGINEQFF. For the CDR3, the DNA is TGCAGCCTAACCGGCGCTAGCGGGATAAATGAGCAGTTCTTC.